Following are 30 T cell receptor beta chains from one sample sequenced in a study of cytomegalovirus exposure and HLA in healthy donors. With 60 Vbeta and 13 Jbeta primers, the PCR was carried out. The data were produced by immunoSEQ multiplex PCR, yet TCRdb's version contains in-frame clones alone and is incomplete. Of roughly 240,000 clones in the sample, 70% to 90% were seen once. The specimen was PBMCs. These receptors were obtained from a girl aged 2 to 10 in good health and CMV-seronegative.

This clone was observed a few times. V is TRBV19 and J is TRBJ2-2; D is possibly TRBD2 (5 bases). Trimming shortened V by 1 base and J by 5 bases, and 11 bases separated the two germline ends. The germline CDR1 and CDR2 sequences are LNHDA and SQIVND (reference sequence). The CDR3 is made up of 15 amino acids. DNA of the CDR3: TGTGCCAGTAGTATAGGGACTGGAAGGACCGGGGAGCTGTTTTTT. Translating gives CASSIGTGRTGELFF.

The chain employs TRBV4-1 and TRBJ1-3; tentative D call: TRBD1 (5 bases). V was cut by 3 bases and J by 1 base, with 16 bases left in between. The germline V gene has CDR1 MGHRA and CDR2 YSYEKL. CDR3 length equals 17 residues. CDR3 bases: TGCGCCAGCAGCCAGGGGAGGGGTAGTCAATCTGGAAACACCATATATTTT. It translates to CASSQGRGSQSGNTIYF.

The DNA of the CDR3 is TGTGCCAGCAGCTTACAGGGGGCGCGGGATCAGCCCCAGCATTTT. This translates into CASSLQGARDQPQHF. The genes are TRBV5-4 and TRBJ1-5; TRBD1 aligns across 9 bases. This CDR3 comprises 15 residues. CDR1 and CDR2 from the germline V gene are SGHNT and YYREEE (reference sequence). V was clipped by 2 bases and J by 5 bases; unmatched bases: 5.

The CDR3 nucleotides are TGTGCCAGCAGCTACAGATCCGGGACTAGGGCCTACGAGCAGTACTTC. Translated: CASSYRSGTRAYEQYF. This chain joins TRBV7-6 and TRBJ2-7, with 8 bases identical to TRBD2. The junction had 10 bases not matched to a gene; V was cut back by 4 bases and J by 2 bases. The CDR3 has 16 residues. Per germline, CDR1 SGHVS and CDR2 FNYEAQ.

The chain combines TRBV6-1 with TRBJ1-2; TRBD1 matches 10 bases. V dropped 4 bases and J dropped 5; count of bases not matched to a gene: 4. The germline gives CDR1 MNHNS, CDR2 SASEGT. CDR3 length equals 14 residues. This CDR3 is CASSGDRGIYGYTF. CDR3 coding DNA: TGTGCCAGCAGTGGGGACAGGGGAATTTATGGCTACACCTTC.

This sequence joins TRBV30 and TRBJ2-3, with D possibly matching TRBD1 (6 bases). The germline V gene encodes CDR1 GTSNPN and CDR2 SVGIG (reference sequence). V was cut by 4 bases and J by 3 bases, with 11 bases left in between. There are 13 residues in the CDR3. CDR3 nucleotides: TGTGCCTGGACGTGGGGGCAAACAGATACGCAGTATTTT. Its translation is CAWTWGQTDTQYF.

As regards this clone: A read error may account for a junction end that differs from germline. V is TRBV15 and J is TRBJ2-5; possible D gene TRBD1, 6 bases. Per germline, CDR1 LNHNV and CDR2 YYDKDF (reference sequence). The CDR3 loop spans 13 amino acids. The CDR3 DNA sequence: TGTGCCACCCGCAGGCAGGGGCGAGAGACCCAGTACTTC. Translating it yields CATRRQGRETQYF.

This clone was counted only a few times. V usage is TRBV9 and J usage is TRBJ1-2; no definite D call. Trimming shortened V by 2 bases and J by 0 bases, and 17 bases separated the two germline ends. This CDR3 contains 17 residues. Germline loops: CDR1 SGDLS, CDR2 YYNGEE. Here the CDR3 reads CASSVGAGPLANYGYTF. The CDR3 nucleotides are TGTGCCAGCAGCGTGGGAGCAGGTCCTTTAGCTAACTATGGCTACACCTTC. Full variable domain (outside the CDR3, taken from reference TRBV9 and TRBJ1-2): DSGVTQTPKHLITATGQRVTLRCSPRSGDLSVYWYQQSLDQGLQFLIQYYNGEERAKGNILERFSAQQFPDLHSELNLSSLELGDSALYFCASSVGAGPLANYGYTFGSGTRLTVV.

This chain uses TRBV27 with TRBJ1-5; D not resolved. This CDR3 contains 14 residues. Germline V gene sequence: CDR1 MNHEY, CDR2 SMNVEV (reference sequence). Trimming cost V 2 bases and J 1 base, with 6 bases left between them. The CDR3 spells CASSLLASNQPQHF. In DNA, the CDR3 is TGTGCCAGCAGTTTACTTGCGAGCAATCAGCCCCAGCATTTT.

DNA for the CDR3: TGTGCCAGCAGCTTAAAATCAGGGGATAATTCACCCCTCCACTTT. As protein: CASSLKSGDNSPLHF. This sequence joins TRBV7-9 and TRBJ1-6, with a weak D call TRBD1 (6 bases). The CDR3 contains 15 residues. The germline gives CDR1 SEHNR, CDR2 FQNEAQ (reference sequence). The germline V and J ends were trimmed by 2 bases and 5 bases, with 10 bases remaining between them.

The J gene is TRBJ2-2, the V gene TRBV19, with D unresolved. The CDR3 is made up of 14 amino acids. Trimming took 5 bases from V and 4 from J, leaving 11 bases between them. Germline V gene data show CDR1 as LNHDA and CDR2 as SQIVND (reference sequence). CDR3 sequence (DNA): TGTGCCAGTAGTGGGCCCCAGGTCACCGGGGAGCTGTTTTTT. Its translation: CASSGPQVTGELFF.

This clone was seen a handful of times. The rearrangement uses TRBV15 and TRBJ2-3, with TRBD2 matching over 11 bases. The length of the CDR3 is 14 residues. V trimming: 7 bases; J trimming: 7 bases; junction bases outside the gene matches: 7. Germline CDR1 is LNHNV and CDR2 is YYDKDF (reference sequence). The CDR3 loop is CATTGTSGTNTQYF. CDR3 in DNA: TGTGCCACCACCGGGACTAGCGGAACGAATACGCAGTATTTT.

This clone was picked up a small number of times. V and J are TRBV5-1 and TRBJ1-2, with a tentative D call TRBD1 (6 bases). The CDR3 extends over 13 amino acids. Trimming left V 2 bases short and J 3 bases short, with 8 bases between. Per germline, CDR1 SGHRS and CDR2 YFSETQ. The CDR3 DNA is TGCGCCAGCAGCTTTAACAGGGACTATGGCTACACCTTC. Its protein product is CASSFNRDYGYTF.

The CDR3 protein is CASSSGLAGPYEQYF. The CDR3 nucleotides read TGTGCCAGCAGCTCCGGACTAGCGGGTCCCTACGAGCAGTACTTC. The gene calls are TRBV7-8 and TRBJ2-7, with 11 bases matching TRBD2. In germline, CDR1 is SGHVS, CDR2 FQNEAQ. This CDR3 spans 15 amino acids. V trimming: 4 bases; J trimming: 2 bases; junction bases outside the gene matches: 4.

This chain uses TRBV6-5 with TRBJ2-7; 7 positions agree with TRBD1. V trimming: 7 bases; J trimming: 3 bases; junction bases outside the gene matches: 9. CDR1 and CDR2 from the germline V gene are MNHEY and SVGAGI. The CDR3 length is 14 residues. The CDR3 region has the DNA TGTGCCAGCAAGCATCCGGACAGGCTCTACGAGCAGTACTTC. It codes for CASKHPDRLYEQYF.

The chain uses TRBV5-1 and TRBJ2-7; D remains unclear. The CDR3 has 14 amino acids. Germline V CDR1 and CDR2: SGHRS, YFSETQ. V lost 0 bases to trimming and J lost 0 bases, with 7 bases between them. The CDR3 here is CASSLVLSSYEQYF. In DNA form, the CDR3 reads TGCGCCAGCAGCTTGGTCCTCAGCTCCTACGAGCAGTACTTC.

The chain is built from TRBV6-1 and TRBJ1-1; D not certain. CDR1 is MNHNS and CDR2 is SASEGT in the germline V gene. The CDR3 contains 16 residues. V was trimmed by 4 bases and J by 0 bases, leaving 15 bases between them. CDR3 loop: CASSGGEAGMNTEAFF. Here the CDR3 DNA reads TGTGCCAGCAGTGGGGGAGAGGCGGGCATGAACACTGAAGCTTTCTTT.

The chain carries TRBV5-8 and TRBJ1-5, with TRBD1 identical over 8 bases. This CDR3 spans 15 amino acids. After removal of 3 bases from V and 3 bases from J, the junction contained 5 bases not matched to a gene. Germline CDR1 is SGHTS and CDR2 is YDEGEE. CDR3 region: CASSWGQAPNQPQHF. CDR3 nucleotide sequence: TGTGCCAGCAGCTGGGGACAGGCGCCCAATCAGCCCCAGCATTTT.

This chain uses TRBV14 with TRBJ1-2; D is undetermined. V was pared by 4 bases and J by 2 bases, with 17 bases between. This CDR3 contains 16 residues. Looked up from germline, CDR1 is SGHDN and CDR2 is FVKESK. CDR3 region: CASSRTAVWSNYGYTF. DNA of the CDR3: TGTGCCAGCAGCCGAACCGCAGTGTGGTCCAACTATGGCTACACCTTC.

This chain links TRBV23-1 with TRBJ2-7; TRBD2 aligns across 8 bases. TRBV23-1 belongs to the ORF category, with a function that is uncertain. With 0 bases clipped from V and 5 bases from J, the junction kept 9 bases outside the gene matches. The CDR3 runs to 16 residues. The CDR3 DNA is TGCGCCAGCAGTCAATCGTGCGGGGGGCGAAGAGACGAGCAGTACTTC. It codes for CASSQSCGGRRDEQYF.

V and J are TRBV5-4 and TRBJ2-3; D gene uncertain. Trimming removed 0 bases from V and 2 bases from J, with 7 bases in between. Germline CDR1 is SGHNT and CDR2 is YYREEE (reference sequence). This CDR3 is built from 14 residues. The CDR3 loop is CASSLGQVTDTQYF. The CDR3, as DNA: TGTGCCAGCAGCTTGGGGCAGGTCACAGATACGCAGTATTTT.

This clone was picked up one time. J is TRBJ1-5 and V is TRBV18, with a tentative D call TRBD1 (6 bases). The CDR3 is made up of 14 amino acids. V lost 5 bases, J lost 5 bases, and 13 bases lay in between. The V gene's germline CDR1 is KGHSH and CDR2 LQKENI. CDR3 amino acids: CASSVQGSYQPQHF. DNA of the CDR3: TGTGCCAGCTCAGTTCAGGGGTCTTATCAGCCCCAGCATTTT.

The chain links TRBV4-1 to TRBJ2-2; D might be TRBD2 (5 bases). Germline-derived CDR1 and CDR2 are MGHRA and YSYEKL. The CDR3 loop spans 14 amino acids. Trimming removed 0 bases at V and 6 bases at J, with 8 bases between. The CDR3 DNA reads as TGCGCCAGCAGCCAAGATCTCGGGGCCGGGGAGCTGTTTTTT. Translated: CASSQDLGAGELFF.

The V gene is TRBV7-9, the J gene TRBJ1-2; a weak D match, TRBD1 (6 bases). Deletions cut 6 bases from V and 6 bases from J, with 14 bases between. This CDR3 has 13 residues. CDR1 is SEHNR and CDR2 is FQNEAQ in the germline V gene (reference sequence). The CDR3 region is CASRPTGYDGYTF. DNA of the CDR3: TGTGCCAGCAGACCTACAGGGTACGATGGCTACACCTTC.

The chain employs TRBV6-1 and TRBJ1-5; TRBD1 agrees at 7 bases. The length of the CDR3 is 18 residues. V gave up 2 bases and J gave up 5 bases; unmatched junction bases: 15. Germline CDR1 and CDR2: MNHNS and SASEGT. This CDR3 reads CASSEKPGRGVGYQPQHF. CDR3 coding DNA: TGTGCCAGCAGTGAAAAACCTGGCAGGGGGGTCGGGTATCAGCCCCAGCATTTT.

The genes are TRBV30 and TRBJ2-5; D is ambiguous. The CDR3 is 11 residues long. In germline, CDR1 is GTSNPN, CDR2 SVGIG (reference sequence). V shed 5 bases and J shed 2 bases, with 6 bases lying between them. CDR3 amino acids: CAWALQETQYF. DNA of the CDR3: TGTGCCTGGGCGCTACAAGAGACCCAGTACTTC.

The genes are TRBV18 and TRBJ1-1; 7 nucleotides line up with TRBD1. CDR3 length: 13 amino acids. Looked up from germline, CDR1 is KGHSH and CDR2 is LQKENI. V lost 4 bases, J lost 5 bases, and 4 bases stayed unmatched. The CDR3 DNA is TGTGCCAGCTCACGGACAGGTGAAACTGAAGCTTTCTTT. Its protein product is CASSRTGETEAFF.

The chain uses TRBV11-3 and TRBJ2-3, with TRBD2 as a possible D gene (5 bases). CDR1 is SGHNT, CDR2 YENEEA, per germline. Trimming pared 1 base from V and 2 bases from J, leaving 10 bases between. This CDR3 has 15 residues. For the CDR3, the DNA is TGTGCCAGCAGCTTAGGGCTAGCAACCACAGATACGCAGTATTTT. This codes for CASSLGLATTDTQYF.

Comments on this clone: The same CDR3 can be traced to other DNA sequences in this sample. The rearrangement uses TRBV18 and TRBJ1-1, with 7 nucleotides matching TRBD1. Per the germline V gene, CDR1 is KGHSH and CDR2 is LQKENI. This CDR3 is built from 15 residues. The V gene end was trimmed by 3 bases and the J gene end by 2 bases; junction bases not matched to a gene: 6. CDR3 sequence: CASSPQTGSNTEAFF. The CDR3 DNA sequence: TGTGCCAGCTCACCCCAGACAGGGTCAAACACTGAAGCTTTCTTT.

This rearrangement joins TRBV5-6 to TRBJ1-1; D may be TRBD1 (5 bases). V gave up 4 bases and J gave up 8 bases, with 9 bases separating them. The CDR3 runs 11 residues. Germline V gene sequence: CDR1 SGHDT, CDR2 YYEEEE. CDR3: CASSDRGEAFF. The CDR3 DNA is TGTGCCAGCAGCGATAGGGGAGAAGCTTTCTTT.